The entry below gives a single T cell receptor beta chain sequence along with its context. Its antigen is currently unknown. This entry comes from a study of OX40 agonist ivuxolimab in advanced cancers. Study information: The patients got ivuxolimab, which is an agonistic anti-OX40 (CD134) antibody.

Broader study findings: At doses 0.1 to 3.0 mg/kg, CD4+ and CD8+ clones expanded. In the 0.1-3.0 mg/kg groups, partial responders showed among the lowest expansion.

Trimming removed 5 bases from V and 5 bases from J; junction bases left unmatched: 8. CDR3 length: 15 amino acids. The germline gives CDR1 SGHTA, CDR2 FQGNSA. Some clones are missing from TCRdb's copy, which holds only in-frame ones; the method was immunoSEQ multiplex PCR. The table has 80,000 or so clones, approximately 89% seen once. The clonotype was recovered from an adult with an advanced solid tumor such as melanoma, head and neck, liver or kidney cancer. Sequences were derived from CD4+ or CD8+ T cells sorted from blood, sampled in a trial of the OX40 agonist ivuxolimab. The genes are TRBV7-2 and TRBJ2-1, with TRBD2 matching over 8 bases. In DNA form, the CDR3 reads TGTGCCAGCAGCCCCGATAGCGGGAATAACAATGAGCAGTTCTTC. Amino acids: CASSPDSGNNNEQFF.